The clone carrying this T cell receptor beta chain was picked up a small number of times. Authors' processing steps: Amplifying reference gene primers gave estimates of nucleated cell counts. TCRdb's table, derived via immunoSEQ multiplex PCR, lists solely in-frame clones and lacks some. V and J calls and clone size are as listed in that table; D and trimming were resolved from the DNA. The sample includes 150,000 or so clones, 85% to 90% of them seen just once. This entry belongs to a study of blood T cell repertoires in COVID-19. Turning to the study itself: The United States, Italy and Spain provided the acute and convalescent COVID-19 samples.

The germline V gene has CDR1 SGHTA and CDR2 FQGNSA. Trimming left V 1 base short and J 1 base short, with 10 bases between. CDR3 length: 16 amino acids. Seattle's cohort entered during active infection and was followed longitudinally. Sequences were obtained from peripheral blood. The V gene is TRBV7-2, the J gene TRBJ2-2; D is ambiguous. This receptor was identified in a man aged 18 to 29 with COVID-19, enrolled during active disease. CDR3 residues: CASSLDSGLNTGELFF. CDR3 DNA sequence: TGTGCCAGCAGCTTAGATTCGGGTTTGAACACCGGGGAGCTGTTTTTT. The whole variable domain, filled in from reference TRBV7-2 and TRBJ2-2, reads GAGVSQSPSNKVTEKGKDVELRCDPISGHTALYWYRQSLGQGLEFLIYFQGNSAPDKSGLPSDRFSAERTGGSVSTLTIQRTQQEDSAVYLCASSLDSGLNTGELFFGEGSRLTVL.